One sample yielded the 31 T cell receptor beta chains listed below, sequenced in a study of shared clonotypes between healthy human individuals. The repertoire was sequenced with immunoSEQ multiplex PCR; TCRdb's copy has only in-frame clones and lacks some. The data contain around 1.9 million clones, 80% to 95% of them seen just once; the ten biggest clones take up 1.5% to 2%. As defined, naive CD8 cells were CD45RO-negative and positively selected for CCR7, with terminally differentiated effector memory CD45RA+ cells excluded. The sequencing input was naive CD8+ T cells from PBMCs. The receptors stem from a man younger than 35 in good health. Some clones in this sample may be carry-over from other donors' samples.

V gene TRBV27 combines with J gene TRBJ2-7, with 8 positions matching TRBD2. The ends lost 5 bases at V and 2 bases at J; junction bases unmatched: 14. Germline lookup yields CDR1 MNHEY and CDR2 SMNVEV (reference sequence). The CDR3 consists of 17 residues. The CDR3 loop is CASSPIDTGGQAYEQYF. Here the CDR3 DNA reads TGTGCCAGCAGTCCCATAGACACGGGGGGGCAGGCCTACGAGCAGTACTTC.

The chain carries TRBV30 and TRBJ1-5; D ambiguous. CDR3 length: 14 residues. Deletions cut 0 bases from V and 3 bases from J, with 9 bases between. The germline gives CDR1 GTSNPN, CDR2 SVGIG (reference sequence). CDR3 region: CAWSVGRFNQPQHF. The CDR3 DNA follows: TGTGCCTGGAGTGTAGGCCGGTTCAATCAGCCCCAGCATTTT.

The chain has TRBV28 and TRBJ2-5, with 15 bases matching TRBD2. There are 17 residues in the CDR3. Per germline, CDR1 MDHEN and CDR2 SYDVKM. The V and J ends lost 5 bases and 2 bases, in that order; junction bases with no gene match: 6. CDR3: CASSEGLAGGFQETQYF. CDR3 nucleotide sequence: TGTGCCAGCAGTGAGGGACTAGCGGGGGGTTTTCAAGAGACCCAGTACTTC.

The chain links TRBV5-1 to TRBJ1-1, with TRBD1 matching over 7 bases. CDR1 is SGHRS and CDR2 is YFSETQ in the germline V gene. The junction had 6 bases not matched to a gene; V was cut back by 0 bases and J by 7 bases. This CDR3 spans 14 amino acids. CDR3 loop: CASSLERGRYEAFF. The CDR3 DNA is TGCGCCAGCAGCTTGGAAAGGGGGCGCTATGAAGCTTTCTTT.

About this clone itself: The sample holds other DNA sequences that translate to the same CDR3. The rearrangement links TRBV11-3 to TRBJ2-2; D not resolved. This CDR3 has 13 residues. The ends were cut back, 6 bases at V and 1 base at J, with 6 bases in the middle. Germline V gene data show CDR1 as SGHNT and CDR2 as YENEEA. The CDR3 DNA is TGTGCCAGCAGTGATCGGAACACCGGGGAGCTGTTTTTT. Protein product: CASSDRNTGELFF.

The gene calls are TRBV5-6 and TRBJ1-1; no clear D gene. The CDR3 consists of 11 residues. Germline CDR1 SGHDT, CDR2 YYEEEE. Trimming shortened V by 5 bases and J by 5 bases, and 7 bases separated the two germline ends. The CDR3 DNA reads TGTGCCAGCAGTCGGAGGACTGAAGCTTTCTTT. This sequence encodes CASSRRTEAFF.

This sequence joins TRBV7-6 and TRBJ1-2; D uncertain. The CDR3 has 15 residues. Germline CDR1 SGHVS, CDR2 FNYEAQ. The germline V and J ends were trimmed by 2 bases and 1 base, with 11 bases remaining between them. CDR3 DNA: TGTGCCAGCAGCTTATTCCCAGGAGATAACTATGGCTACACCTTC. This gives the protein CASSLFPGDNYGYTF.

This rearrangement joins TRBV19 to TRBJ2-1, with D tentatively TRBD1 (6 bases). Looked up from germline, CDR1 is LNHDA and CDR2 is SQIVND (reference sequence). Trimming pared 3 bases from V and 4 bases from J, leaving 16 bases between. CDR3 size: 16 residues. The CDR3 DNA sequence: TGTGCCAGTAGTATTGTGATGTGGGACACATACAATGAGCAGTTCTTC. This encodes CASSIVMWDTYNEQFF.

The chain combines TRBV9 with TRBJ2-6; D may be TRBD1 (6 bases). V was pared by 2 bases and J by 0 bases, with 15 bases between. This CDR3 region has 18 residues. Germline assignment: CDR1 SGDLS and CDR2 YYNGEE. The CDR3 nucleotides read TGTGCCAGCAGCGTTACAGGGAATTATCGCTCTGGGGCCAACGTCCTGACTTTC. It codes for CASSVTGNYRSGANVLTF. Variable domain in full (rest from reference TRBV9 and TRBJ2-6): DSGVTQTPKHLITATGQRVTLRCSPRSGDLSVYWYQQSLDQGLQFLIQYYNGEERAKGNILERFSAQQFPDLHSELNLSSLELGDSALYFCASSVTGNYRSGANVLTFGAGSRLTVL.

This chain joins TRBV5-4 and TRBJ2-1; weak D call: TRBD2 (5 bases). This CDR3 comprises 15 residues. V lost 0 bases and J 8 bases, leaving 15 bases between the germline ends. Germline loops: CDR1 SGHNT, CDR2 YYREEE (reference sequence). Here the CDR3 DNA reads TGTGCCAGCAGCTTGGGAGGGAACACCCTAGATGAGCAGTTCTTC. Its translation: CASSLGGNTLDEQFF. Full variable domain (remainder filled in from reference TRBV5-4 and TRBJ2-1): ETGVTQSPTHLIKTRGQQVTLRCSSQSGHNTVSWYQQALGQGPQFIFQYYREEENGRGNFPPRFSGLQFPNYSSELNVNALELDDSALYLCASSLGGNTLDEQFFGPGTRLTVL.

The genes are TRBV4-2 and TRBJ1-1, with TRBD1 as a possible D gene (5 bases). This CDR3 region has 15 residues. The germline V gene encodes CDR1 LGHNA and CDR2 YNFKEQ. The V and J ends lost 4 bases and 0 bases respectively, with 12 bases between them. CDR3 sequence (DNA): TGTGCCAGCAGCCTATTGGGGGACTTGAACACTGAAGCTTTCTTT. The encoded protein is CASSLLGDLNTEAFF.

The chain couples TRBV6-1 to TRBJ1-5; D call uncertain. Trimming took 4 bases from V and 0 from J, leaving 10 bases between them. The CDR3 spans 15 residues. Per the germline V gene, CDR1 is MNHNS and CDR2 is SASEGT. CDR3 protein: CASSGIRGSNQPQHF. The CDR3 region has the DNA TGTGCCAGCAGTGGAATCCGGGGTAGCAATCAGCCCCAGCATTTT.

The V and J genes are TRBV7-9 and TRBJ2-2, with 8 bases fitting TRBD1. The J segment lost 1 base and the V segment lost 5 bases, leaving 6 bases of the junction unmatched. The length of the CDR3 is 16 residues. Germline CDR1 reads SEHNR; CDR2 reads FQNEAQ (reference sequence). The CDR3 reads CASSPDRGRNTGELFF. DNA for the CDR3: TGTGCCAGCAGCCCCGACAGGGGTAGGAACACCGGGGAGCTGTTTTTT.

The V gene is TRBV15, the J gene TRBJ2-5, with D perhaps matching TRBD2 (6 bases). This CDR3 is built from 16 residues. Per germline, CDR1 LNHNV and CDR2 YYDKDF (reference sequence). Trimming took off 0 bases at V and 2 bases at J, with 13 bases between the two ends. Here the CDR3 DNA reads TGTGCCACCAGCAGAGATTGGAGGGTTATTCAAGAGACCCAGTACTTC. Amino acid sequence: CATSRDWRVIQETQYF. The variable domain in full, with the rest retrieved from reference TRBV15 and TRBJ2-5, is DAMVIQNPRYQVTQFGKPVTLSCSQTLNHNVMYWYQQKSSQAPKLLFHYYDKDFNNEADTPDNFQSRRPNTSFCFLDIRSPGLGDTAMYLCATSRDWRVIQETQYFGPGTRLLVL.

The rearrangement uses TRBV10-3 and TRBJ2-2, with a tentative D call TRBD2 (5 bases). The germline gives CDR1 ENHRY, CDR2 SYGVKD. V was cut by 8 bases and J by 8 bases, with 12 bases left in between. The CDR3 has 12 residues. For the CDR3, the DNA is TGTGCCATCTGGACTTGGCCGGGGGAGCTGTTTTTT. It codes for CAIWTWPGELFF.

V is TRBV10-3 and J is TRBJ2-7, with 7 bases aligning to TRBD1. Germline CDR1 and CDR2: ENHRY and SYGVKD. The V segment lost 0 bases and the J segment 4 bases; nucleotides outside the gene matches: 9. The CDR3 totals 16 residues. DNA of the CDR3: TGTGCCATCAGTGAGTCGAAGTTCACAGGGGCGTACGAGCAGTACTTC. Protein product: CAISESKFTGAYEQYF.

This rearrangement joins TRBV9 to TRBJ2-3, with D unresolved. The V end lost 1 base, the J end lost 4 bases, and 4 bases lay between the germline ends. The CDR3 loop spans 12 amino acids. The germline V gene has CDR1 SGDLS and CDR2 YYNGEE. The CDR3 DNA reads TGTGCCAGCAGCGTACGGGCAGATACGCAGTATTTT. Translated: CASSVRADTQYF.

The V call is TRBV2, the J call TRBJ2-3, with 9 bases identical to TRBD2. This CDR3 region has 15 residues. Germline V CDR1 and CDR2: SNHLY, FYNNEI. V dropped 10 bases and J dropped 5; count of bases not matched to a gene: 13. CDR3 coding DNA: TGTGCCACCGTCCGGACTAGCGAAGTTGGAGATACGCAGTATTTT. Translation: CATVRTSEVGDTQYF.

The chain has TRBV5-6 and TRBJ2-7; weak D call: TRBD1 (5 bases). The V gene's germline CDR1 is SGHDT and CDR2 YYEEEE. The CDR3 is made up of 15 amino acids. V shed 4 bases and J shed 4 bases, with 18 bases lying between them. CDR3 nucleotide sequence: TGTGCCAGCAGCGTGCAGGGCCACCCCGTTTACGAGCAGTACTTC. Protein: CASSVQGHPVYEQYF. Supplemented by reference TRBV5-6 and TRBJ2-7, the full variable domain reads DAGVTQSPTHLIKTRGQQVTLRCSPKSGHDTVSWYQQALGQGPQFIFQYYEEEERQRGNFPDRFSGHQFPNYSSELNVNALLLGDSALYLCASSVQGHPVYEQYFGPGTRLTVT.

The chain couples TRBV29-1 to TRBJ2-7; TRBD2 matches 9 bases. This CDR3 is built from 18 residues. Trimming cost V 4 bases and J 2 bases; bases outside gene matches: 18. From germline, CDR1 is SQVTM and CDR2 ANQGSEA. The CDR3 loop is CSVVSPSGTPEGAYEQYF. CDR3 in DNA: TGCAGCGTTGTCAGCCCTAGCGGGACTCCCGAGGGGGCCTACGAGCAGTACTTC.

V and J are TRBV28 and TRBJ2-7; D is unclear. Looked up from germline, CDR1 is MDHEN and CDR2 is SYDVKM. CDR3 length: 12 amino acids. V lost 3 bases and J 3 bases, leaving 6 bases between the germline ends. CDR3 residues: CASSFQLYEQYF. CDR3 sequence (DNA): TGTGCCAGCAGTTTTCAGCTCTACGAGCAGTACTTC.

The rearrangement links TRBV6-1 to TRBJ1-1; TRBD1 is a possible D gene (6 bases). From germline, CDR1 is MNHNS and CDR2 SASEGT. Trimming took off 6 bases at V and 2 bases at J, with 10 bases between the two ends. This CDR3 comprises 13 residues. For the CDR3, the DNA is TGTGCCAGCAGAGAGGACAGAAACACTGAAGCTTTCTTT. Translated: CASREDRNTEAFF.

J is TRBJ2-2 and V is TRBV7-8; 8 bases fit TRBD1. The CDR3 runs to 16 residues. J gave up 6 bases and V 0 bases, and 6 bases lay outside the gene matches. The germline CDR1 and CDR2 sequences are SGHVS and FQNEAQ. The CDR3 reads CASSLASRGLAGELFF. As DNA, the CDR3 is TGTGCCAGCAGCTTAGCCTCCAGGGGGCTCGCCGGGGAGCTGTTTTTT.

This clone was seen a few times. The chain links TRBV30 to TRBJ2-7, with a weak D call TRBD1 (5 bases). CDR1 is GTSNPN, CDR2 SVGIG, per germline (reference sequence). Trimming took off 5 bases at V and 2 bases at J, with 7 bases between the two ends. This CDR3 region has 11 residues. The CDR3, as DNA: TGTGCCTGGCAGGGAACCTACGAGCAGTACTTC. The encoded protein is CAWQGTYEQYF.

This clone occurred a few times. CDR3 nucleotides: TGTGCCAGCAGTGAGGGGATTAGCAATCAGCCCCAGCATTTT. As protein: CASSEGISNQPQHF. This chain connects TRBV2 to TRBJ1-5; D gene uncertain. The V end was cut by 3 bases, the J end by 0 bases, with 6 bases between. The CDR3 is 14 amino acids. CDR1 is SNHLY, CDR2 FYNNEI, per germline.

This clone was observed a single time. The CDR3 protein is CASSLSSFMNTEAFF. In nucleotides, the CDR3 is TGTGCCAGCAGTTTATCGTCATTTATGAACACTGAAGCTTTCTTT. J is TRBJ1-1 and V is TRBV27; D is ambiguous. V shed 0 bases and J shed 0 bases, with 8 bases lying between them. The CDR3 is 15 amino acids. The V gene's germline CDR1 is MNHEY and CDR2 SMNVEV (reference sequence).

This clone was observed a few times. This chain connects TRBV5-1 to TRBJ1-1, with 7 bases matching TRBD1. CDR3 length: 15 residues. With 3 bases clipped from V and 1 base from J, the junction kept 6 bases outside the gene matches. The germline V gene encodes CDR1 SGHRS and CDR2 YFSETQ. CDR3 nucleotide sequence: TGCGCCAGCAGCTGGGGTAGACAGGGGAACACTGAAGCTTTCTTT. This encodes CASSWGRQGNTEAFF.

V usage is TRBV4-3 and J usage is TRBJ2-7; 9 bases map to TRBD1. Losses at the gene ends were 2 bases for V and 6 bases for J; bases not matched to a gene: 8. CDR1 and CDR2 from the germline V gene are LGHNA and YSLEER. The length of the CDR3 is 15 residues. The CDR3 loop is CASSQFRTGVGEQYF. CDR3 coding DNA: TGCGCCAGCAGCCAATTTCGGACAGGGGTAGGCGAGCAGTACTTC.

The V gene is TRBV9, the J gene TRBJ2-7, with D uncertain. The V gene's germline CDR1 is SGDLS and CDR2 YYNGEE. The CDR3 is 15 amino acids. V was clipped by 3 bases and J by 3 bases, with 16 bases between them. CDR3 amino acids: CASSAGGGALYEQYF. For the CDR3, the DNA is TGTGCCAGCAGCGCGGGCGGCGGAGCCCTCTACGAGCAGTACTTC.

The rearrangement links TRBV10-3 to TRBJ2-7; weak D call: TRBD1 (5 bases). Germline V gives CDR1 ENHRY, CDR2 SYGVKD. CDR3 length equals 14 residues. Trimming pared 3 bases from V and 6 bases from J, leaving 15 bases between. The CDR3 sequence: CAISEGEYPGEQYF. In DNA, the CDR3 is TGTGCCATCAGTGAAGGGGAATACCCTGGCGAGCAGTACTTC.

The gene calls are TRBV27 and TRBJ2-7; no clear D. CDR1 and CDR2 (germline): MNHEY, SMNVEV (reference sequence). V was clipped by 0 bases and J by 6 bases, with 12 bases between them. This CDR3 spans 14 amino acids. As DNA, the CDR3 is TGTGCCAGCAGTTTATCTACCGGGCTGGTCGAGCAGTACTTC. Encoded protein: CASSLSTGLVEQYF.